Shown below are 30 T cell receptor beta chains from a single sample sequenced in a study of blood T cell repertoires in COVID-19. TCRdb's copy holds only in-frame clones and misses some; the assay was immunoSEQ multiplex PCR. The top ten clones hold 30% to 45% of a sample with 100,000 or so clones, around 81% of them seen once. The sample taken for sequencing was peripheral blood. The receptor set was obtained from a man older than 75 with acute or convalescent COVID-19.

The rearrangement links TRBV5-1 to TRBJ2-2; 8 nucleotides match TRBD1. J was trimmed by 4 bases and V by 1 base; bases with no gene match: 12. Germline-derived CDR1 and CDR2 are SGHRS and YFSETQ. The CDR3 covers 18 residues. The CDR3 protein is CASSLNPPQGGSTGELFF. CDR3 DNA: TGCGCCAGCAGCTTGAACCCTCCACAGGGGGGTAGCACCGGGGAGCTGTTTTTT.

V and J are TRBV6-2 or TRBV6-3 and TRBJ2-7; 9 bases agree with TRBD1. From germline, CDR1 is MNHEY and CDR2 SVGEGT. The V and J ends lost 4 bases and 4 bases, in that order; junction bases with no gene match: 11. The CDR3 spans 16 residues. The CDR3 DNA is TGTGCCAGCAGTTCGAGGACCGGGACAGGGATATACGAGCAGTACTTC. Translation: CASSSRTGTGIYEQYF.

This sequence joins TRBV18 and TRBJ2-1, with D maybe TRBD2 (6 bases). Looked up from germline, CDR1 is KGHSH and CDR2 is LQKENI. V lost 5 bases to trimming and J lost 5 bases, with 10 bases between them. The CDR3 runs to 13 residues. The CDR3 is CASSLVADNEQFF. In DNA form, the CDR3 reads TGTGCCAGCTCATTAGTAGCGGACAATGAGCAGTTCTTC. Together with reference TRBV18 and TRBJ2-1, the CDR3 gives the full variable domain: NAGVMQNPRHLVRRRGQEARLRCSPMKGHSHVYWYRQLPEEGLKFMVYLQKENIIDESGMPKERFSAEFPKEGPSILRIQQVVRGDSAAYFCASSLVADNEQFFGPGTRLTVL.

This rearrangement joins TRBV5-1 to TRBJ2-5; D is perhaps TRBD2 (5 bases). V was clipped by 3 bases and J by 2 bases, with 11 bases between them. Germline CDR1 reads SGHRS; CDR2 reads YFSETQ. CDR3 length equals 14 residues. CDR3 in amino acids: CASSSGNLQETQYF. Here the CDR3 DNA reads TGCGCCAGCAGCTCCGGGAATCTACAAGAGACCCAGTACTTC.

The gene calls are TRBV9 and TRBJ2-1; the D gene is possibly TRBD2 (6 bases). CDR1 and CDR2 from the germline V gene are SGDLS and YYNGEE. The CDR3 covers 15 residues. Trimming cost V 1 base and J 0 bases, with 8 bases left between them. CDR3 DNA: TGTGCCAGCAGCGTATACGGGAGCTCCTACAATGAGCAGTTCTTC. Translated: CASSVYGSSYNEQFF.

This clone was seen only a few times. This chain links TRBV6-1 with TRBJ2-5; D unclear. Germline V gives CDR1 MNHNS, CDR2 SASEGT. CDR3 length: 17 residues. Between the trimmed V and J ends, which lost 0 bases and 1 base, there was a span of 15 bases. CDR3 residues: CASSEARIVRSQETQYF. The DNA for the CDR3 is TGTGCCAGCAGTGAAGCGAGAATAGTACGGAGCCAAGAGACCCAGTACTTC.

The chain employs TRBV7-3 and TRBJ2-1; TRBD2 matches 11 bases. Germline V gene lookup returns CDR1 SGHTA and CDR2 FQGTGA. The V and J ends lost 5 bases and 9 bases, in that order; junction bases with no gene match: 9. This CDR3 comprises 15 residues. The CDR3 coding sequence is TGTGCCAGCAGCCCACGGGCTAGCGGGAGGACTGAGCAGTTCTTC. Residues: CASSPRASGRTEQFF.

V usage is TRBV20-1 and J usage is TRBJ1-1; the D gene is possibly TRBD1 (5 bases). This CDR3 is built from 15 residues. Germline V lookup: CDR1 DFQATT, CDR2 SNEGSKA (reference sequence). V lost 3 bases and J 1 base, leaving 15 bases between the germline ends. CDR3: CSASVAGRGNTEAFF. Written as DNA, the CDR3 is TGCAGTGCTAGTGTAGCGGGGCGCGGGAACACTGAAGCTTTCTTT.

This rearrangement joins TRBV11-3 to TRBJ2-1; the D gene is possibly TRBD2 (6 bases). Trimming removed 1 base at V and 6 bases at J, with 13 bases between. The CDR3 contains 15 residues. Looked up from germline, CDR1 is SGHNT and CDR2 is YENEEA. CDR3 protein: CASSLAGWGGNEQFF. The CDR3 region has the DNA TGTGCCAGCAGCTTAGCAGGGTGGGGAGGCAATGAGCAGTTCTTC.

V and J are TRBV18 and TRBJ2-5; D might be TRBD1 (6 bases). Trimming took 2 bases from V and 7 from J, leaving 17 bases between them. Germline CDR1 reads KGHSH; CDR2 reads LQKENI. The CDR3 length is 15 residues. As DNA, the CDR3 is TGTGCCAGCTCACCATCCGAGGGACATTCCTCGACCCAGTACTTC. Translated, it gives CASSPSEGHSSTQYF.

This chain's CDR3 is CASRQTPGQGYAYEQYF. In DNA, the CDR3 is TGTGCCAGCAGACAGACCCCGGGACAGGGTTACGCCTACGAGCAGTACTTC. V and J are TRBV28 and TRBJ2-7, with 9 bases identical to TRBD1. The germline CDR1 and CDR2 sequences are MDHEN and SYDVKM. With 6 bases clipped from V and 2 bases from J, the junction kept 14 bases outside the gene matches. The CDR3 covers 17 residues.

The CDR3 bases are TGCAGCGCCCACGCAGGGGATAGGACGGAAGCTTTCTTT. This codes for CSAHAGDRTEAFF. The V gene is TRBV29-1, the J gene TRBJ1-1, with a tentative D call TRBD1 (6 bases). Trimming removed 7 bases from V and 8 bases from J, with 20 bases in between. CDR1 is SQVTM and CDR2 is ANQGSEA in the germline V gene. The CDR3 runs to 13 residues. Full variable domain (remainder filled in from reference TRBV29-1 and TRBJ1-1): SAVISQKPSRDICQRGTSLTIQCQVDSQVTMMFWYRQQPGQSLTLIATANQGSEATYESGFVIDKFPISRPNLTFSTLTVSNMSPEDSSIYLCSAHAGDRTEAFFGQGTRLTVV.

This chain uses TRBV27 with TRBJ1-3; TRBD1 aligns across 7 bases. Trimming took 2 bases from V and 8 from J; bases not matched to a gene: 9. The length of the CDR3 is 15 residues. CDR1 and CDR2 from the germline V gene are MNHEY and SMNVEV (reference sequence). The DNA for the CDR3 is TGTGCCAGCAGTTTAAGAAACAGGGGCCGGGACACCATATATTTT. Translating it yields CASSLRNRGRDTIYF.

The chain employs TRBV28 and TRBJ2-1; 10 bases align to TRBD1. Per the germline V gene, CDR1 is MDHEN and CDR2 is SYDVKM. The CDR3 runs to 16 residues. V lost 3 bases and J lost 7; bases outside the gene matches: 9. CDR3 amino acids: CASSLVPGQGYNEQFF. The CDR3 DNA is TGTGCCAGCAGTTTGGTACCGGGACAGGGGTATAATGAGCAGTTCTTC.

This clone was observed a handful of times. V and J are TRBV19 and TRBJ1-5, with D perhaps TRBD1 (5 bases). CDR1 LNHDA and CDR2 SQIVND come from the germline V gene (reference sequence). With 1 base removed from V and 5 bases from J, the gap between germline ends came to 15 bases. CDR3 length equals 16 residues. DNA of the CDR3: TGTGCCAGTAGTATAGTTTCGGCCAGGGTGGATCAGCCCCAGCATTTT. Encoded protein: CASSIVSARVDQPQHF. The full variable domain, with the rest looked up from reference TRBV19 and TRBJ1-5, is DGGITQSPKYLFRKEGQNVTLSCEQNLNHDAMYWYRQDPGQGLRLIYYSQIVNDFQKGDIAEGYSVSREKKESFPLTVTSAQKNPTAFYLCASSIVSARVDQPQHFGDGTRLSIL.

The genes are TRBV6-2 or TRBV6-3 and TRBJ2-1; possibly TRBD2 for D (6 bases). This CDR3 is built from 15 residues. The V gene lost 4 bases and the J gene lost 1 base, with 11 bases spanning the gap. Germline V CDR1 and CDR2: MNHEY, SVGEGT. This CDR3 reads CASSSEAGSYNEQFF. DNA for the CDR3: TGTGCCAGCAGTTCAGAGGCGGGGTCCTACAATGAGCAGTTCTTC.

This chain uses TRBV24-1 with TRBJ2-7; TRBD1 aligns across 8 bases. Germline V gene data show CDR1 as KGHDR and CDR2 as SFDVKD. The CDR3 spans 20 residues. Trimming took 12 bases from V and 3 from J; bases not matched to a gene: 30. CDR3 sequence reads: CALDRGTQRNLHPPFYEQYF. The CDR3, as DNA: TGTGCCCTAGACAGGGGAACACAACGGAATTTACACCCACCTTTCTACGAGCAGTACTTC.

The V gene is TRBV30, the J gene TRBJ2-3; D possibly corresponds to TRBD2 (6 bases). The CDR3 is made up of 15 amino acids. V lost 0 bases, J lost 0 bases, and 10 bases lay in between. Germline lookup yields CDR1 GTSNPN and CDR2 SVGIG (reference sequence). The CDR3 DNA sequence: TGTGCCTGGAGTGTTTGGGGGGACAGCACAGATACGCAGTATTTT. Its translation is CAWSVWGDSTDTQYF.

This chain links TRBV3-1 (or the pseudogene TRBV3-2) with TRBJ1-3, with D unresolved. Trimming cost V 4 bases and J 0 bases, with 7 bases left between them. CDR3 size: 14 residues. CDR1 LGHDT and CDR2 YNNKEL come from the germline V gene (reference sequence). The CDR3 sequence is CASSLASSGNTIYF. The CDR3 DNA reads as TGTGCCAGCAGCCTCGCCAGCTCTGGAAACACCATATATTTT.

The chain recombines TRBV28 with TRBJ2-7; the match to TRBD1 covers 10 bases. With 6 bases clipped from V and 3 bases from J, the junction kept 2 bases outside the gene matches. Germline V lookup: CDR1 MDHEN, CDR2 SYDVKM. The CDR3 covers 13 residues. The CDR3 reads CASRTGGLYEQYF. DNA for the CDR3: TGTGCCAGCAGGACAGGGGGCCTCTACGAGCAGTACTTC.

This clone was counted a few times. V is TRBV3-1 (or the pseudogene TRBV3-2) and J is TRBJ2-1; 12 nucleotides align to TRBD2. The CDR3 contains 15 residues. The V gene's germline CDR1 is LGHDT and CDR2 YNNKEL (reference sequence). V shed 3 bases, J shed 7 bases, and the junction held 4 bases outside the gene matches. The CDR3 bases are TGTGCCAGCAGCCACCTAGCGGGAGGGCGTAATGAGCAGTTCTTC. Protein: CASSHLAGGRNEQFF.

The genes are TRBV5-1 and TRBJ1-6; perhaps TRBD1 as D (6 bases). In germline, CDR1 is SGHRS, CDR2 YFSETQ. The CDR3 covers 17 residues. Deletions cut 0 bases from V and 0 bases from J, with 10 bases between. CDR3 nucleotide sequence: TGCGCCAGCAGCTTGGAAACAGGGAGCTCCTATAATTCACCCCTCCACTTT. Its protein is CASSLETGSSYNSPLHF.

V is TRBV11-2 and J is TRBJ2-1; 8 nucleotides match TRBD2. The germline V gene has CDR1 SGHAT and CDR2 FQNNGV. This CDR3 has 14 amino acids. V lost 7 bases, J lost 9 bases, and 11 bases stayed unmatched. The DNA for the CDR3 is TGTGCCAGCACCTCGGGGCGGGAGGAGGCTGAGCAGTTCTTC. Its translation is CASTSGREEAEQFF.

V is TRBV10-3 and J is TRBJ1-2; the D is unclear. Germline-derived CDR1 and CDR2 are ENHRY and SYGVKD. The CDR3 contains 12 residues. With 10 bases removed from V and 8 bases from J, the gap between germline ends came to 17 bases. CDR3 nucleotide sequence: TGTGCCACAGAAACGTTTTCGTACGGCTACACCTTC. It encodes CATETFSYGYTF.

This clone was observed once. The chain employs TRBV28 and TRBJ1-1; tentative D call: TRBD1 (6 bases). This CDR3 is 16 amino acids long. Trimming took 8 bases from V and 3 from J, leaving 22 bases between them. CDR1 MDHEN and CDR2 SYDVKM come from the germline V gene. DNA of the CDR3: TGTGCCAGCCCCCCCCGGGACAACTTCAAATACACTGAAGCTTTCTTT. As protein: CASPPRDNFKYTEAFF.

This rearrangement joins TRBV27 to TRBJ1-2; a possible D gene is TRBD1 (5 bases). Germline CDR1 is MNHEY and CDR2 is SMNVEV (reference sequence). CDR3 length: 14 amino acids. Trimming shortened V by 3 bases and J by 4 bases, and 12 bases separated the two germline ends. CDR3 coding DNA: TGTGCCAGCAGTTTGGGGCAGGGTGGCTATGGCTACACCTTC. It encodes CASSLGQGGYGYTF.

This chain joins TRBV28 and TRBJ2-7; the match to TRBD1 covers 7 bases. CDR1 and CDR2 (germline): MDHEN, SYDVKM. This CDR3 comprises 14 residues. Germline trimming cut 3 bases from V and 2 bases from J; bases unmatched to any gene: 4. DNA for the CDR3: TGTGCCAGCAGTTTTAAGGGGGCTACCTACGAGCAGTACTTC. It yields the protein CASSFKGATYEQYF.

V gene TRBV5-1 combines with J gene TRBJ2-2; 8 bases agree with TRBD1. The CDR3 has 14 residues. The V gene's germline CDR1 is SGHRS and CDR2 YFSETQ. Trimming took 1 base from V and 5 from J; bases not matched to a gene: 1. Written as DNA, the CDR3 is TGCGCCAGCAGCTTGACAGGGGGTACCGGGGAGCTGTTTTTT. Translated, it gives CASSLTGGTGELFF. The full variable domain, with the rest looked up from reference TRBV5-1 and TRBJ2-2, is KAGVTQTPRYLIKTRGQQVTLSCSPISGHRSVSWYQQTPGQGLQFLFEYFSETQRNKGNFPGRFSGRQFSNSRSEMNVSTLELGDSALYLCASSLTGGTGELFFGEGSRLTVL.

This clone appeared once. The genes are TRBV25-1 and TRBJ2-5; 7 bases match TRBD2. Germline V gene sequence: CDR1 MGHDK, CDR2 SYGVNS. The V gene end was trimmed by 1 base and the J gene end by 6 bases; junction bases not matched to a gene: 5. This CDR3 is 14 amino acids long. CDR3 sequence reads: CASSEWGGVQTQYF. The DNA for the CDR3 is TGTGCCAGCAGTGAATGGGGGGGTGTTCAGACCCAGTACTTC.

This chain connects TRBV6-6 to TRBJ1-3; no clear D gene. The length of the CDR3 is 14 residues. Germline V lookup: CDR1 MNHNY, CDR2 SVGAGI (reference sequence). Trimming stripped 7 bases from V and 0 bases from J, with 10 bases between. As DNA, the CDR3 is TGTGCCAGCATCCTACAGATCTCTGGAAACACCATATATTTT. Its translation is CASILQISGNTIYF.